This passage covers 16 T cell receptor beta chains from one sample sequenced in a study of OX40 agonist ivuxolimab in advanced cancers. TCRdb's copy holds only in-frame clones and misses some; the assay was immunoSEQ multiplex PCR. Among under 80,000 clones, more than 85% were seen once, and the ten largest hold over 7.5%. The sequencing here drew on CD4+ or CD8+ T cells sorted from blood, taken in a trial of the OX40 agonist ivuxolimab. These receptors were taken from an adult with an advanced solid tumor such as melanoma, head and neck, liver or kidney cancer.

The chain recombines TRBV4-1 with TRBJ2-7; 8 bases are shared with TRBD2. This CDR3 region has 14 residues. Germline CDR1 and CDR2: MGHRA and YSYEKL. V gave up 1 base and J gave up 8 bases; unmatched junction bases: 7. The CDR3 region has the DNA TGCGCCAGCAGCCAAGTCACTAGCGGAGCTCAGCAGTACTTC. This codes for CASSQVTSGAQQYF.

This chain uses TRBV27 with TRBJ1-5; no clear D gene. This CDR3 region has 18 residues. The V and J ends lost 0 bases and 0 bases respectively, with 15 bases between them. The V gene's germline CDR1 is MNHEY and CDR2 SMNVEV (reference sequence). The CDR3 DNA sequence: TGTGCCAGCAGTTTATCTACCCCGAGGAGGTATAGCAATCAGCCCCAGCATTTT. The encoded protein is CASSLSTPRRYSNQPQHF.

This clone has just one count. The chain couples TRBV9 to TRBJ2-6; TRBD2 matches at 9 bases. The germline CDR1 and CDR2 sequences are SGDLS and YYNGEE. The CDR3 contains 19 residues. J was trimmed by 0 bases and V by 2 bases; bases with no gene match: 9. CDR3 residues: CASSVLTSGEYSGANVLTF. CDR3 nucleotide sequence: TGTGCCAGCAGCGTCCTGACTAGCGGTGAATACTCTGGGGCCAACGTCCTGACTTTC.

This clone was seen only once. The chain carries TRBV19 and TRBJ2-7, with 7 bases that match TRBD2. The V gene's germline CDR1 is LNHDA and CDR2 SQIVND (reference sequence). This CDR3 has 13 residues. With V trimmed by 9 bases and J by 1 base, 6 bases remained unmatched. The CDR3 DNA reads TGTGCCAGCGCTAGCGGCCTTTCCTACGAGCAGTACTTC. Translating gives CASASGLSYEQYF.

The chain has TRBV2 and TRBJ2-1; D may be TRBD2 (6 bases). Germline V gene sequence: CDR1 SNHLY, CDR2 FYNNEI. This CDR3 has 16 amino acids. V was pared by 5 bases and J by 5 bases, with 19 bases between. The CDR3 DNA is TGTGCCAGCAGTCCTAGGGACTCCCCAAACAACAATGAGCAGTTCTTC. This encodes CASSPRDSPNNNEQFF. The variable domain in full, with the rest retrieved from reference TRBV2 and TRBJ2-1, is EPEVTQTPSHQVTQMGQEVILRCVPISNHLYFYWYRQILGQKVEFLVSFYNNEISEKSEIFDDQFSVERPDGSNFTLKIRSTKLEDSAMYFCASSPRDSPNNNEQFFGPGTRLTVL.

This chain joins TRBV4-1 and TRBJ1-2, with D tentatively TRBD1 (6 bases). The germline V gene has CDR1 MGHRA and CDR2 YSYEKL. With 4 bases removed from V and 8 bases from J, the gap between germline ends came to 17 bases. The CDR3 length is 14 residues. The CDR3 spells CASSPTSGEGGYTF. Written as DNA, the CDR3 is TGCGCCAGCAGCCCCACCTCAGGGGAGGGCGGCTACACCTTC.

This sequence joins TRBV6-1 and TRBJ2-1, with 9 bases aligning to TRBD1. The CDR3 extends over 15 amino acids. From germline, CDR1 is MNHNS and CDR2 SASEGT. V lost 6 bases and J lost 5; bases outside the gene matches: 8. CDR3 coding DNA: TGTGCCAGCAGCGAGACAGGGGGGGAGGACAATGAGCAGTTCTTC. Protein sequence: CASSETGGEDNEQFF.

V is TRBV5-4 and J is TRBJ2-1; 8 bases are shared with TRBD1. The germline CDR1 and CDR2 sequences are SGHNT and YYREEE (reference sequence). This CDR3 is 14 amino acids long. The trim removed 3 bases at V and 8 bases at J, leaving 7 bases unmatched. CDR3 nucleotide sequence: TGTGCCAGCAGCTCCAGGGGGCTTATTGATGAGCAGTTCTTC. This gives the protein CASSSRGLIDEQFF.

V and J are TRBV6-5 and TRBJ2-7; TRBD1 matches at 7 bases. J was trimmed by 3 bases and V by 1 base; bases with no gene match: 3. The CDR3 has 14 residues. Germline-derived CDR1 and CDR2 are MNHEY and SVGAGI. This CDR3 reads CASSYLGTDYEQYF. DNA of the CDR3: TGTGCCAGCAGTTACTTGGGGACAGACTACGAGCAGTACTTC.

The chain recombines TRBV6-5 with TRBJ2-5; D uncertain. CDR3 size: 14 residues. V gave up 4 bases and J gave up 0 bases, with 9 bases separating them. Germline V gene lookup returns CDR1 MNHEY and CDR2 SVGAGI. CDR3 nucleotide sequence: TGTGCCAGCAGTTCGGCTTCGTACCAAGAGACCCAGTACTTC. This codes for CASSSASYQETQYF.

The chain employs TRBV21-1 and TRBJ2-7; the D call of TRBD1 is as the table states it, not checked on the DNA. TRBV21-1 is a listed pseudogene. This CDR3 is 16 amino acids long. CDR3 region: CASSKVLGTGGYEQYF. In DNA, the CDR3 is TGTGCCAGCAGCAAAGTTCTAGGGACAGGGGGCTACGAGCAGTACTTC.

The V gene is TRBV29-1, the J gene TRBJ1-2; tentative D call: TRBD1 (5 bases). Germline V gene lookup returns CDR1 SQVTM and CDR2 ANQGSEA. CDR3 size: 14 residues. V dropped 4 bases and J dropped 1 base, with 13 bases sitting between them. This CDR3 is CSVVDTSLNYGYTF. In nucleotides, the CDR3 is TGCAGCGTTGTGGACACCTCCCTTAACTATGGCTACACCTTC.

The gene calls are TRBV5-1 and TRBJ2-3; the D gene is possibly TRBD1 (6 bases). V shed 4 bases and J shed 2 bases, with 17 bases lying between them. Germline assignment: CDR1 SGHRS and CDR2 YFSETQ. The CDR3 is 16 residues long. The CDR3 DNA sequence: TGCGCCAGCAGCGGGAAAAACAGGGAATCCACAGATACGCAGTATTTT. Translation gives CASSGKNRESTDTQYF.

This clone showed up just a few times. The chain uses TRBV2 and TRBJ2-2; D uncertain. The V end was cut by 3 bases, the J end by 1 base, with 12 bases between. The CDR3 has 16 residues. Per the germline V gene, CDR1 is SNHLY and CDR2 is FYNNEI. CDR3 sequence (DNA): TGTGCCAGCAGTGATCCTATCCTCAAGAACACCGGGGAGCTGTTTTTT. This sequence encodes CASSDPILKNTGELFF. The full variable domain, its missing parts supplied by reference TRBV2 and TRBJ2-2, is EPEVTQTPSHQVTQMGQEVILRCVPISNHLYFYWYRQILGQKVEFLVSFYNNEISEKSEIFDDQFSVERPDGSNFTLKIRSTKLEDSAMYFCASSDPILKNTGELFFGEGSRLTVL.

The chain couples TRBV4-1 to TRBJ2-2; 9 bases match TRBD1. The V segment lost 0 bases and the J segment 6 bases; nucleotides outside the gene matches: 5. This CDR3 is built from 16 residues. Germline V lookup: CDR1 MGHRA, CDR2 YSYEKL. The CDR3 loop is CASSQEGQGFPGELFF. The CDR3 region has the DNA TGCGCCAGCAGCCAAGAAGGACAGGGGTTTCCCGGGGAGCTGTTTTTT.

The V gene is TRBV4-3, the J gene TRBJ1-2; no definite D call. Between the trimmed V and J ends, which lost 0 bases and 0 bases, there was a span of 14 bases. CDR1 and CDR2 from the germline V gene are LGHNA and YSLEER. The CDR3 contains 17 residues. CDR3 region: CASSQDLYQAANYGYTF. CDR3 sequence (DNA): TGCGCCAGCAGCCAAGATCTATATCAGGCAGCTAACTATGGCTACACCTTC.